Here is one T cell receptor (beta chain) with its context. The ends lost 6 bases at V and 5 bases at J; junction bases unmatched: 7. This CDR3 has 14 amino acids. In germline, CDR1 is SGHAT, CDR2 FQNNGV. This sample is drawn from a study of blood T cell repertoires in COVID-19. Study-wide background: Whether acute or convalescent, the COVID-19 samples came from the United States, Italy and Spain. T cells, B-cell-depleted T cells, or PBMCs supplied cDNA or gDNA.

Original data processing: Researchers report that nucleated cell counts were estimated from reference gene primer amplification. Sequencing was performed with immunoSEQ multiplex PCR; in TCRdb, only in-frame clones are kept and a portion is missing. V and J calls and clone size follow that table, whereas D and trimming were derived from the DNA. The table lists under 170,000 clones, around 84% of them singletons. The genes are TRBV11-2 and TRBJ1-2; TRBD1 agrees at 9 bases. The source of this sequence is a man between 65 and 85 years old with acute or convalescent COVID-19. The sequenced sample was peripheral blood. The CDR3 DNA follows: TGTGCCAGCAGTTCCACCGGGACAGGGTATGGCTACACCTTC. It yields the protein CASSSTGTGYGYTF.